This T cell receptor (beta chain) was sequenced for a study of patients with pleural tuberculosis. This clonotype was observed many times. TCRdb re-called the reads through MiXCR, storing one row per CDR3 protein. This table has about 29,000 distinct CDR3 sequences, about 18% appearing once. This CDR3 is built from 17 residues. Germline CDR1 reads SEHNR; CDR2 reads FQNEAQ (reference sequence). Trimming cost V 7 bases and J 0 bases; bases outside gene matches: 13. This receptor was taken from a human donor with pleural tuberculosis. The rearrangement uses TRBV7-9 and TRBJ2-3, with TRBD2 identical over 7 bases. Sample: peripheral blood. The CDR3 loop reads CASNLGEREPSTDTQYF. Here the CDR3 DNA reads TGTGCCAGCAACCTAGGAGAGCGGGAACCTAGCACAGATACGCAGTATTTT.